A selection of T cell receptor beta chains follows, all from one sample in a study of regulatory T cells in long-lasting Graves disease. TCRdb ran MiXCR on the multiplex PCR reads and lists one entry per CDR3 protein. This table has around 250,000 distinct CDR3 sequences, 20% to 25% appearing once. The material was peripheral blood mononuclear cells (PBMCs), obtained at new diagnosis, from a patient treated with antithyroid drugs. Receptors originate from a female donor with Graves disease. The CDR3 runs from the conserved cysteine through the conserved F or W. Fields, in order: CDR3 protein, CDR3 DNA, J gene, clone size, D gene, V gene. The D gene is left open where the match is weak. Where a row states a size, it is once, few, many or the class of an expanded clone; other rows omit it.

CASTRNMGYTF | TGTGCCAGCACTCGGAATATGGGCTACACCTTC | TRBJ1-2 | many | NA | TRBV2
CASSLTGLKETQYF | TGTGCCAGCAGCCTTACCGGACTTAAAGAGACCCAGTACTTC | TRBJ2-5 | many | NA | TRBV3-1
CASSIGTVANEKLFF | TGTGCCAGTAGTATCGGGACAGTTGCTAATGAAAAACTGTTTTTT | TRBJ1-4 | NA | TRBD1 | TRBV19
CASSHSVNTEAFF | TGTGCCAGCAGCCACAGCGTAAACACTGAAGCTTTCTTT | TRBJ1-1 | many | NA | TRBV7-9
CAGSKTPTGIHEQYF | TGTGCCGGCAGTAAGACCCCAACAGGGATCCACGAGCAGTACTTC | TRBJ2-7 | NA | NA | TRBV27
CASSQGTTGTYEQYF | TGTGCCAGCAGCCAAGGGACCACAGGGACCTACGAGCAGTACTTC | TRBJ2-7 | NA | NA | TRBV2
CASSQDPGAEDEQYF | TGTGCCAGCAGCCAAGATCCAGGGGCCGAGGACGAGCAGTACTTC | TRBJ2-7 | few | NA | TRBV4-2
CASSTSYTPTGMETQYF | TGTGCCAGCAGTACCTCGTACACCCCGACAGGCATGGAGACCCAGTACTTC | TRBJ2-5 | many | NA | TRBV12-3/TRBV12-4
CASSLVGGQQETQYF | TGCGCCAGCAGCTTGGTGGGCGGACAGCAAGAGACCCAGTACTTC | TRBJ2-5 | NA | NA | TRBV5-1
CASSSGLQGNTIYF | TGTGCCAGCTCATCCGGACTACAGGGAAACACCATATATTTT | TRBJ1-3 | many | NA | TRBV18
CASSLDRGHYGYTF | TGTGCCAGCAGCTTGGATAGGGGCCACTATGGCTACACCTTC | TRBJ1-2 | many | NA | TRBV7-2
CASSSRYFFGEGGTYEQYF | TGTGCCAGCAGCTCTCGATATTTTTTCGGGGAGGGAGGGACCTACGAGCAGTACTTC | TRBJ2-7 | many | TRBD2 | TRBV5-4
CASSPRARISGNTIYF | TGTGCCAGCAGCCCCCGGGCACGAATCTCTGGAAACACCATATATTTT | TRBJ1-3 | many | NA | TRBV6-1
CASSSGLAGSRPSTDTQYF | TGTGCCAGCAGCTCGGGACTAGCGGGGAGCCGACCTAGCACAGATACGCAGTATTTT | TRBJ2-3 | many | TRBD2 | TRBV5-4
CASSFFRVGANVLTF | TGTGCCAGCAGCTTCTTCAGGGTGGGGGCCAACGTCCTGACTTTC | TRBJ2-6 | many | NA | TRBV5-6
CASSVTGGYEQYF | TGTGCCAGCAGTGTCACAGGGGGTTACGAGCAGTACTTC | TRBJ2-7 | NA | TRBD1 | TRBV12-3/TRBV12-4
CSAAAGETQYF | TGCAGTGCGGCGGCGGGCGAGACCCAGTACTTC | TRBJ2-5 | many | NA | TRBV20-1